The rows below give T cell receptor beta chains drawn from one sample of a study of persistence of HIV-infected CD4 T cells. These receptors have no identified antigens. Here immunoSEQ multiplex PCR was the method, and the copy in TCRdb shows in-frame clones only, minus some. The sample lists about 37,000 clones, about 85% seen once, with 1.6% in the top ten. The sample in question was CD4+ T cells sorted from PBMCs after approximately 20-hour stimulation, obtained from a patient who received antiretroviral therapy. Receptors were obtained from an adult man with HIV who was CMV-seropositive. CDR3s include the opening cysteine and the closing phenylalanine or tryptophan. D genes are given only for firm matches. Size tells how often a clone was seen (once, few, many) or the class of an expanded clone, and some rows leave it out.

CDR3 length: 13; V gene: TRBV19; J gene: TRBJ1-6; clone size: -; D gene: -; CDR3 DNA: TGTGCCAGTAGTAGGGATCTCAACTCACCCCTCCACTTT; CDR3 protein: CASSRDLNSPLHF
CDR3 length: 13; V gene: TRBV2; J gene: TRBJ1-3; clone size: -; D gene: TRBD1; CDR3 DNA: TGTGCCAGCACCACAGGGGGCCGGGACACCATATATTTT; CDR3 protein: CASTTGGRDTIYF
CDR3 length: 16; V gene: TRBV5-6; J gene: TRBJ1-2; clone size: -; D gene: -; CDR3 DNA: TGTGCCAGCAGCTTGGTTGGGGGCAGGGTCGACTATGGCTACACCTTC; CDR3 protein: CASSLVGGRVDYGYTF
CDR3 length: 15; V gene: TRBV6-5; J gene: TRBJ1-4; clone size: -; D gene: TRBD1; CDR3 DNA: TGTGCCAGCAGTTACAAGGACAGGGTGAATGAAAAACTGTTTTTT; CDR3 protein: CASSYKDRVNEKLFF
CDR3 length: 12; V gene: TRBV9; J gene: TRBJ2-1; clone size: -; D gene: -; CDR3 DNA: TGTGCCAGCAGCGTAGACCGGGATGAGCAGTTCTTC; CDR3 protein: CASSVDRDEQFF
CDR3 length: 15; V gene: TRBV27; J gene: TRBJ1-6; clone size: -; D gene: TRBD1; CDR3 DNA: TGTGCCAGCAGTCTTGGGGGGACAGGCACTTCACCCCTCCACTTT; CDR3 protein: CASSLGGTGTSPLHF
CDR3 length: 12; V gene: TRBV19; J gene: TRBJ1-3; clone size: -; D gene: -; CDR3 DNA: TGTGCCAGTAGTCGGACCGGTAACACCATATATTTT; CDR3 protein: CASSRTGNTIYF
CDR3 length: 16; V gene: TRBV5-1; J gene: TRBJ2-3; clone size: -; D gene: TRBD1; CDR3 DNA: TGCGCCAGCAGCTCCGCCACAGGGGTAGGCACAGATACGCAGTATTTT; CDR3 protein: CASSSATGVGTDTQYF
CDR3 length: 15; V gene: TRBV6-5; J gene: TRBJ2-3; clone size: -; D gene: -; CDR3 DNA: TGTGCCAGCAGGACGACCAATCCTAGCACAGATACGCAGTATTTT; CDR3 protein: CASRTTNPSTDTQYF
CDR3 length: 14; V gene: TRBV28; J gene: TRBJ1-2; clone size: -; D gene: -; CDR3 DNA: TGTGCCAGCAGTTCCTTTGCGGGGGGAAATGGCTACACCTTC; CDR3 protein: CASSSFAGGNGYTF
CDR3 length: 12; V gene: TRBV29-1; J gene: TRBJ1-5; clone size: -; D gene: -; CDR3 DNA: TGCAGCGTTCAGGAGTTCAATCAGCCCCAGCATTTT; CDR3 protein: CSVQEFNQPQHF
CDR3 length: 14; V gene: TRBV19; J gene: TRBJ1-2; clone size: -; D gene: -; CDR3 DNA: TGTGCCAGTAGTATGGGGGGATATAACTATGGCTACACCTTC; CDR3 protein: CASSMGGYNYGYTF
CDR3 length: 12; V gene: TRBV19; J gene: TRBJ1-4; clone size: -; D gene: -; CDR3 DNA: TGTGCCAGTGCAAACAGGGAGGAAAAACTGTTTTTT; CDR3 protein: CASANREEKLFF
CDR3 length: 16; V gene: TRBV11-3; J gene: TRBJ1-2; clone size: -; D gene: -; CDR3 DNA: TGTGCCAGCAGCATATTCTTTGGACACCCATCTCCGGGCTACACCTTC; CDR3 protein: CASSIFFGHPSPGYTF
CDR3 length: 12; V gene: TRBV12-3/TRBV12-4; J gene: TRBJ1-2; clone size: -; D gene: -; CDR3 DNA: TGTGCCAGCAGTGTGGACAACTATGGCTACACCTTC; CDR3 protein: CASSVDNYGYTF
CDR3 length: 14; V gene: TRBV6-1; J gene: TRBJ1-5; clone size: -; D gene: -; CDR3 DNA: TGTGCCAGCAGTGAGTACGGCATCCCCAGGCCCCAGCATTTT; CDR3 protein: CASSEYGIPRPQHF
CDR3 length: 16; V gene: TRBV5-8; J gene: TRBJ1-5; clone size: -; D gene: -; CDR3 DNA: TGTGCCAGCAGCCCTTGGACAGACGAGGGCAATCAGCCCCAGCATTTT; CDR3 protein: CASSPWTDEGNQPQHF
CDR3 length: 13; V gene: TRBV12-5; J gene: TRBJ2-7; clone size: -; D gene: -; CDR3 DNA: TGTGCTAGTGGTTTGGGCCCATCCTACGAGCAGTACTTC; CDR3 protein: CASGLGPSYEQYF
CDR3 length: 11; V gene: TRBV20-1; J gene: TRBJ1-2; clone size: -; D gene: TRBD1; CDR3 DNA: TGCAGTGCCACGACAGGGGCGGACTACACCTTC; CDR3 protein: CSATTGADYTF
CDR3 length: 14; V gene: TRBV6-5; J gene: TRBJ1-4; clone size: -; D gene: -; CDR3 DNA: TGTGCCAGCAGCCCCTTCGGGGCTAATGAAAAACTGTTTTTT; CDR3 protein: CASSPFGANEKLFF
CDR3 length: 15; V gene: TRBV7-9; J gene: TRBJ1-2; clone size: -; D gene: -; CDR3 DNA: TGTGCCAGCAGCTTAGCGGGTGGTCGTAGCTATGGCTACACCTTC; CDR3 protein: CASSLAGGRSYGYTF
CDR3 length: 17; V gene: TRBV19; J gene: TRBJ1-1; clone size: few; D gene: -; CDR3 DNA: TGTGCCAGTAGTATCGACAGTACCTCGAATATGAACACTGAAGCTTTCTTT; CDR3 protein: CASSIDSTSNMNTEAFF
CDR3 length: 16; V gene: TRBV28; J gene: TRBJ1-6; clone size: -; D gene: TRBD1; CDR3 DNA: TGTGCCAGCAGGCGGGGACAGGTAGGGGCTAATTCACCCCTCCACTTT; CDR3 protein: CASRRGQVGANSPLHF
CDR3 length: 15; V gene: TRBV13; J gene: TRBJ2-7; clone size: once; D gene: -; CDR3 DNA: TGTGCCAGCAGCTCTCGACGGGCAAGCTCCTACGAGCAGTACTTC; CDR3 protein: CASSSRRASSYEQYF
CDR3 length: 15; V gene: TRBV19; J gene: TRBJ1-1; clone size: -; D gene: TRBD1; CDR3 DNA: TGTGCCAGTAGTACCCCAGCCGGGACAGTCACTGAAGCTTTCTTT; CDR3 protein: CASSTPAGTVTEAFF
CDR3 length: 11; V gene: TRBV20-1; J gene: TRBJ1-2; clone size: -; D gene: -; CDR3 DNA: TGCAGTGCTGGCGTGACCTATGGCTACACCTTC; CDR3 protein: CSAGVTYGYTF
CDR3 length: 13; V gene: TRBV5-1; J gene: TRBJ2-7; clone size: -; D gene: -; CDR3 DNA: TGCGCCAGCAGCTCGGGGGCTACCTACGAGCAGTACTTC; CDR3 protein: CASSSGATYEQYF
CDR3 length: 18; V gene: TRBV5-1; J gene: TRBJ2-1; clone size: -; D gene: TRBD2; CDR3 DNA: TGCGCCAGCAGCTTGGTCCAGCGGGGGGGCGAAAACGCCAATGAGCAGTTCTTC; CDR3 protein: CASSLVQRGGENANEQFF